Following are 14 T cell receptor beta chains from one sample sequenced in a study of sequential checkpoint blockade in melanoma. Some clones are missing from TCRdb's copy, which holds only in-frame ones; the method was immunoSEQ multiplex PCR. The sample includes about 13,000 clones, roughly 76% of them seen just once. Treatment denoted: randomized to nivolumab then ipilimumab (arm A) or the reverse (arm B). The sample here was CD8+ T cells sorted from blood (inferred from file names), taken from a patient given nivolumab and ipilimumab in sequence. Every receptor here comes from a human patient with melanoma. Some clones in this sample may be carry-over from other donors' samples.

This chain links TRBV7-9 with TRBJ2-5; D is unclear. Trimming shortened V by 1 base and J by 3 bases, and 3 bases separated the two germline ends. The germline CDR1 and CDR2 sequences are SEHNR and FQNEAQ (reference sequence). The CDR3 is 12 amino acids. The CDR3 DNA reads as TGTGCCAGCAGCTTAGGCGAAGAGACCCAGTACTTC. Protein sequence: CASSLGEETQYF.

V usage is TRBV5-6 and J usage is TRBJ1-2; 11 nucleotides agree with TRBD1. The trim removed 0 bases at V and 6 bases at J, leaving 10 bases unmatched. The germline gives CDR1 SGHDT, CDR2 YYEEEE. The CDR3 length is 17 residues. The CDR3 loop is CASSLAAGQGAYNGYTF. Here the CDR3 DNA reads TGTGCCAGCAGCTTGGCGGCCGGACAGGGGGCGTATAATGGCTACACCTTC. Drawing the rest from reference TRBV5-6 and TRBJ1-2, the complete variable domain is DAGVTQSPTHLIKTRGQQVTLRCSPKSGHDTVSWYQQALGQGPQFIFQYYEEEERQRGNFPDRFSGHQFPNYSSELNVNALLLGDSALYLCASSLAAGQGAYNGYTFGSGTRLTVV.

The genes are TRBV6-5 and TRBJ1-1; D is undetermined. The CDR3 has 13 residues. CDR1 and CDR2 from the germline V gene are MNHEY and SVGAGI. V was cut by 2 bases and J by 5 bases, with 9 bases left in between. CDR3 loop: CASSYSYRTEAFF. CDR3 DNA sequence: TGTGCCAGCAGTTACAGCTATCGTACTGAAGCTTTCTTT.

In its sample, this clone was seen once. The chain employs TRBV2 and TRBJ2-7, with a weak D call TRBD1 (6 bases). The CDR3 extends over 15 amino acids. Germline CDR1 and CDR2: SNHLY and FYNNEI. V lost 7 bases to trimming and J lost 0 bases, with 16 bases between them. In DNA, the CDR3 is TGTGCCAGCACCCCCGCAACAGGGAGCTCCTACGAGCAGTACTTC. Its translation: CASTPATGSSYEQYF.

The J gene is TRBJ1-1, the V gene TRBV13, with 7 bases matching TRBD1. Losses at the gene ends were 1 base for V and 3 bases for J; bases not matched to a gene: 5. This CDR3 is 15 amino acids long. Germline CDR1 PRHDT, CDR2 FYEKMQ (reference sequence). The CDR3 DNA sequence: TGTGCCAGCAGCTTAGATCGACAGGGATACACTGAAGCTTTCTTT. Translated, it gives CASSLDRQGYTEAFF. Using reference TRBV13 and TRBJ1-1 for the parts outside the CDR3, the full variable domain is AAGVIQSPRHLIKEKRETATLKCYPIPRHDTVYWYQQGPGQDPQFLISFYEKMQSDKGSIPDRFSAQQFSDYHSELNMSSLELGDSALYFCASSLDRQGYTEAFFGQGTRLTVV.

The chain joins TRBV28 to TRBJ2-1; 15 positions match TRBD2. Germline CDR1 MDHEN, CDR2 SYDVKM. The CDR3 contains 20 residues. After removal of 3 bases from V and 0 bases from J, the junction contained 9 bases not matched to a gene. The CDR3 is CASSFGTSGGTRSSYNEQFF. CDR3 in DNA: TGTGCCAGCAGTTTTGGGACTAGCGGGGGGACTAGAAGCTCCTACAATGAGCAGTTCTTC.

The V gene is TRBV29-1, the J gene TRBJ1-4; maybe TRBD1 (5 bases). The CDR3 length is 12 residues. V lost 7 bases and J lost 8, with 14 bases in between. CDR1 is SQVTM and CDR2 is ANQGSEA in the germline V gene. The CDR3 loop reads CSANDGGEKLFF. The CDR3 nucleotides are TGCAGCGCCAACGACGGGGGGGAAAAACTGTTTTTT.

The chain links TRBV4-3 to TRBJ2-5, with 7 nucleotides matching TRBD1. Per the germline V gene, CDR1 is LGHNA and CDR2 is YSLEER. The CDR3 is 16 residues long. With 4 bases clipped from V and 5 bases from J, the junction kept 13 bases outside the gene matches. In DNA, the CDR3 is TGCGCCAGCAGCCCTTCCCTCACAGGGGTGGGGGAGACCCAGTACTTC. Its translation is CASSPSLTGVGETQYF.

This chain links TRBV27 with TRBJ2-7; TRBD2 aligns across 12 bases. Germline-derived CDR1 and CDR2 are MNHEY and SMNVEV (reference sequence). V lost 5 bases, J lost 3 bases, and 5 bases stayed unmatched. The CDR3 is made up of 15 amino acids. This CDR3 reads CASSELAGGFYEQYF. As DNA, the CDR3 is TGTGCCAGCAGTGAACTAGCGGGGGGCTTCTACGAGCAGTACTTC.

The chain recombines TRBV6-5 with TRBJ1-2, with TRBD1 matching 7 bases. The V gene end was trimmed by 7 bases and the J gene end by 4 bases; junction bases not matched to a gene: 9. The CDR3 has 14 residues. Germline CDR1 MNHEY, CDR2 SVGAGI. CDR3 in DNA: TGTGCCAGCATACCCCTCCAGGGGGGCTATGGCTACACCTTC. This translates into CASIPLQGGYGYTF.

The gene calls are TRBV5-6 and TRBJ2-7; 9 nucleotides align to TRBD2. This CDR3 contains 14 residues. The germline CDR1 and CDR2 sequences are SGHDT and YYEEEE. V lost 2 bases and J lost 9; bases outside the gene matches: 9. CDR3 residues: CASSLAGGRQGQYF. CDR3 DNA sequence: TGTGCCAGCAGCTTAGCGGGGGGCAGACAGGGGCAGTACTTC. Filled out from reference TRBV5-6 and TRBJ2-7, the complete variable domain reads DAGVTQSPTHLIKTRGQQVTLRCSPKSGHDTVSWYQQALGQGPQFIFQYYEEEERQRGNFPDRFSGHQFPNYSSELNVNALLLGDSALYLCASSLAGGRQGQYFGPGTRLTVT.

The V call is TRBV21-1, the J call TRBJ1-2; TRBD1, the table's D call, was not compared with the DNA. TRBV21-1 is a documented pseudogene. The CDR3 totals 13 residues. The CDR3 here is CASSRQGNYGYTF. CDR3 DNA: TGTGCCAGCAGTCGACAGGGAAACTATGGCTACACCTTC.

CDR3 residues: CASSRTGGEEQYF. The CDR3 nucleotides read TGTGCCAGTAGTAGGACAGGCGGAGAGGAGCAGTACTTC. The rearrangement uses TRBV19 and TRBJ2-5; TRBD1 matches at 7 bases. J gave up 11 bases and V 4 bases, and 10 bases lay outside the gene matches. Germline-derived CDR1 and CDR2 are LNHDA and SQIVND (reference sequence). This CDR3 is built from 13 residues.

The chain links TRBV28 to TRBJ1-5; 7 bases are a match to TRBD1. Losses at the gene ends were 6 bases for V and 7 bases for J; bases not matched to a gene: 9. The CDR3 spans 14 residues. CDR1 is MDHEN and CDR2 is SYDVKM in the germline V gene. DNA of the CDR3: TGTGCCAGCAGACTACAGGGGCGTGGACAGCCCCAGCATTTT. Its protein product is CASRLQGRGQPQHF.